Listed below are T cell receptor beta chains from one sample, sequenced in a study of beta chain features in type 1 diabetes. Repertoires were generated with immunoSEQ multiplex PCR, while TCRdb's copy carries only in-frame clones and drops some. The sample yields about 900,000 clones, roughly a sixth seen once. The specimen was naive CD4+ T cells from blood. The receptors were gathered from a woman between 18 and 29 years old in good health. CDR3s include the opening cysteine and the closing phenylalanine or tryptophan. The D gene is left open where the match is weak. Clone size is shown for a subset of rows, as once, few, many or a class of expanded clone.

abundance | j_gene | d_gene | v_gene | CDR3aa | CDR3nt
few | TRBJ1-1 | - | TRBV18 | CASSPTENTEAFF | TGTGCCAGCTCACCGACAGAGAACACTGAAGCTTTCTTT
- | TRBJ1-2 | - | TRBV18 | CASSPVTPSNYGYTF | TGTGCCAGCTCACCAGTCACCCCTTCGAACTATGGCTACACCTTC
few | TRBJ1-2 | - | TRBV5-1 | CASSLGYSREVGYTF | TGCGCCAGCAGCTTGGGCTACTCACGGGAAGTTGGCTACACCTTC
once | TRBJ1-2 | - | TRBV6-1 | CASSGQPYGYTF | TGTGCCAGCAGTGGTCAGCCATATGGCTACACCTTC
few | TRBJ1-4 | - | TRBV5-6 | CASSAGEKLFF | TGTGCCAGCAGCGCAGGGGAAAAACTGTTTTTT
- | TRBJ1-2 | - | TRBV29-1 | CSVDFGGANYGYTF | TGCAGCGTTGATTTTGGGGGCGCGAACTATGGCTACACCTTC
few | TRBJ2-5 | TRBD2 | TRBV29-1 | CSVLAGRVETQYF | TGCAGCGTTCTAGCGGGAAGAGTGGAGACCCAGTACTTC
- | TRBJ2-6 | - | TRBV18 | CASSPQGAPSGANVLTF | TGTGCCAGCTCACCACAGGGTGCCCCCTCTGGGGCCAACGTCCTGACTTTC
- | TRBJ2-1 | TRBD1 | TRBV2 | CASKDEPGQGPFF | TGTGCCAGCAAAGACGAACCGGGACAGGGGCCGTTCTTC
few | TRBJ2-7 | - | TRBV10-3 | CASSYSYEQYF | TGTGCCAGCAGTTACTCCTACGAGCAGTACTTC
- | TRBJ2-5 | - | TRBV7-3 | CASSLTDREGTQYF | TGTGCCAGCAGCTTAACGGACAGGGAGGGGACCCAGTACTTC
few | TRBJ1-3 | - | TRBV15 | CATSRVPSGSGNTIYF | TGTGCCACCAGCAGAGTTCCCTCGGGGTCTGGAAACACCATATATTTT
few | TRBJ2-5 | - | TRBV28 | CASSRNVRDGARKTQYF | TGTGCCAGCAGTCGTAACGTACGAGACGGGGCTCGAAAGACCCAGTACTTC
- | TRBJ1-5 | TRBD1 | TRBV7-2 | CASSRQGSNQPQHF | TGTGCCAGCAGCAGACAGGGAAGCAATCAGCCCCAGCATTTT
- | TRBJ2-7 | - | TRBV15 | CATSRDPTAPSLEQYF | TGTGCCACCAGCAGAGATCCGACAGCACCTAGCCTCGAGCAGTACTTC
few | TRBJ2-7 | - | TRBV7-8 | CASSSPASAGLHEQYF | TGTGCCAGCAGCTCCCCGGCCTCGGCAGGTCTTCACGAGCAGTACTTC
few | TRBJ2-1 | TRBD2 | TRBV19 | CASSIPRLAGFYNEQFF | TGTGCCAGTAGTATCCCCCGACTAGCGGGGTTCTACAATGAGCAGTTCTTC
few | TRBJ2-7 | TRBD2 | TRBV4-3 | CASSQDLLAETYEQYF | TGCGCCAGCAGCCAAGATTTGCTAGCGGAGACCTACGAGCAGTACTTC
few | TRBJ2-3 | - | TRBV28 | CASSFRPGSTDTQYF | TGTGCCAGCAGTTTTCGGCCGGGGAGCACAGATACGCAGTATTTT
- | TRBJ2-1 | - | TRBV18 | CASSPPDGLQFF | TGTGCCAGCTCACCACCGGACGGCTTACAGTTCTTC
- | TRBJ1-1 | - | TRBV18 | CASSPPSGYTEAFF | TGTGCCAGCTCACCCCCGTCAGGGTACACTGAAGCTTTCTTT
few | TRBJ2-1 | - | TRBV19 | CASGTGYNEQFF | TGTGCCAGTGGCACAGGGTACAATGAGCAGTTCTTC
once | TRBJ2-1 | TRBD2 | TRBV6-6 | CASSYSGGSYNEQFF | TGTGCCAGCAGTTACAGCGGGGGGTCCTACAATGAGCAGTTCTTC
- | TRBJ2-3 | TRBD1 | TRBV5-4 | CASSLRTGRNTQYF | TGTGCCAGCAGCCTGCGGACAGGGCGAAATACGCAGTATTTT
- | TRBJ2-7 | - | TRBV28 | CASSPPEGPTNTKQYF | TGTGCCAGCAGCCCCCCAGAAGGTCCCACAAATACGAAGCAGTACTTC
- | TRBJ2-3 | TRBD1 | TRBV28 | CASSLGRGSDTQYF | TGTGCCAGCAGTTTGGGCAGGGGGTCCGATACGCAGTATTTT
- | TRBJ2-1 | - | TRBV19 | CASKSVTTYNEQFF | TGTGCCAGTAAGTCGGTTACCACCTACAATGAGCAGTTCTTC
few | TRBJ2-1 | - | TRBV4-1 | CASSQDFIGATYNEQFF | TGCGCCAGCAGCCAAGATTTTATCGGGGCCACCTACAATGAGCAGTTCTTC
once | TRBJ1-5 | - | TRBV6-6 | CASRPGIQPQHF | TGTGCCAGCAGACCAGGGATTCAGCCCCAGCATTTT
- | TRBJ2-7 | - | TRBV10-3 | CAISESGGPYEQYF | TGTGCCATCAGTGAGTCCGGGGGACCCTACGAGCAGTACTTC
few | TRBJ1-5 | TRBD1 | TRBV19 | CASTLRDSNQPQHF | TGTGCCAGTACCCTCCGGGACAGTAATCAGCCCCAGCATTTT
few | TRBJ2-7 | TRBD2 | TRBV28 | CASNQSGRFTYEQYF | TGTGCCAGCAACCAGAGCGGGAGGTTTACCTACGAGCAGTACTTC
- | TRBJ2-1 | TRBD2 | TRBV6-6 | CASSSGTSYYNEQFF | TGTGCCAGCAGTTCCGGGACTAGTTATTACAATGAGCAGTTCTTC
- | TRBJ2-1 | - | TRBV7-9 | CASSYGRSSYNEQFF | TGTGCCAGCAGCTACGGGCGGAGCTCCTACAATGAGCAGTTCTTC
few | TRBJ2-5 | TRBD2 | TRBV29-1 | CSVDRSSGTRKRETQYF | TGCAGCGTTGATCGGTCTAGCGGGACCCGAAAAAGAGAGACCCAGTACTTC
few | TRBJ2-2 | - | TRBV29-1 | CSVDSQATGELFF | TGCAGCGTTGACTCACAGGCTACCGGGGAGCTGTTTTTT
few | TRBJ2-3 | TRBD2 | TRBV28 | CASSFRASGRGDTQYF | TGTGCCAGCAGTTTCCGGGCAAGCGGGAGGGGGGATACGCAGTATTTT
- | TRBJ2-7 | - | TRBV28 | CASSYHYEQYF | TGTGCCAGCAGTTACCACTACGAGCAGTACTTC
- | TRBJ2-3 | - | TRBV7-2 | CASSLVGTSWSTDTQYF | TGTGCCAGCAGCTTAGTAGGCACTAGCTGGAGCACAGATACGCAGTATTTT
- | TRBJ1-4 | - | TRBV6-5 | CATSPTATNEKLFF | TGTGCCACCAGCCCGACAGCAACTAATGAAAAACTGTTTTTT
- | TRBJ2-7 | TRBD2 | TRBV7-2 | CASSLPLKGTKSYEQYF | TGTGCCAGCAGCTTACCCCTGAAAGGGACTAAATCCTACGAGCAGTACTTC
few | TRBJ2-2 | - | TRBV6-6 | CASIRSGTTNTGELFF | TGTGCCAGCATCCGATCCGGGACAACAAACACCGGGGAGCTGTTTTTT
few | TRBJ2-2 | - | TRBV5-1 | CASSLTTDTGELFF | TGCGCCAGCAGCCTAACGACGGACACCGGGGAGCTGTTTTTT
- | TRBJ1-5 | - | TRBV28 | CASSLWGRGIQPQHF | TGTGCCAGCAGTTTATGGGGGCGGGGAATTCAGCCCCAGCATTTT
- | TRBJ2-1 | TRBD2 | TRBV7-2 | CASRDSSGRASEQFF | TGTGCCAGCAGGGATTCTAGCGGGAGGGCCTCTGAGCAGTTCTTC
- | TRBJ2-3 | TRBD2 | TRBV7-9 | CASSQEAGLAVTSTDTQYF | TGCGCCAGCAGCCAAGAGGCCGGGCTAGCGGTAACTAGCACAGATACGCAGTATTTT
- | TRBJ1-2 | TRBD1 | TRBV7-9 | CASSLVSGTVYGYTF | TGTGCCAGCAGCTTAGTTTCTGGGACAGTCTATGGCTACACCTTC
- | TRBJ2-5 | - | TRBV25-1 | CASSEYGVGTQYF | TGTGCCAGCAGTGAATACGGGGTCGGGACCCAGTACTTC
few | TRBJ2-2 | - | TRBV6-6 | CASSSLSTGELFF | TGTGCCAGCAGTTCCCTTTCCACCGGGGAGCTGTTTTTT
few | TRBJ2-7 | - | TRBV23-1 | CASSHWGRASYEQYF | TGCGCCAGCAGTCATTGGGGACGGGCCTCCTACGAGCAGTACTTC
- | TRBJ1-1 | - | TRBV6-5 | CASSWGRNTEAFF | TGTGCCAGCAGTTGGGGACGTAACACTGAAGCTTTCTTT
- | TRBJ1-2 | - | TRBV7-2 | CASSVDRIRGYTF | TGTGCCAGCAGCGTCGACAGGATCCGAGGCTACACCTTC
few | TRBJ1-5 | TRBD1 | TRBV18 | CASSPRQGFDQPQHF | TGTGCCAGCTCACCAAGACAGGGATTTGATCAGCCCCAGCATTTT